This passage covers 22 T cell receptor beta chains from one sample sequenced in a study of cytomegalovirus exposure and HLA in healthy donors. PCR used 60 Vbeta primers and 13 Jbeta primers. This table comes from immunoSEQ multiplex PCR, and its TCRdb copy is limited to in-frame clones, with some not included. The repertoire holds more than 85,000 clones, about three quarters seen once, with under 3% in the top ten. Sequenced sample: PBMCs. These receptor sequences come from a woman in her sixties in good health and CMV-seropositive.

The chain joins TRBV6-1 to TRBJ2-3; the match to TRBD2 covers 7 bases. Germline CDR1 MNHNS, CDR2 SASEGT. The CDR3 covers 15 residues. Trimming took 2 bases from V and 0 from J; bases not matched to a gene: 2. This CDR3 reads CASSEMGGSTDTQYF. DNA for the CDR3: TGTGCCAGCAGTGAAATGGGGGGGAGCACAGATACGCAGTATTTT.

The chain recombines TRBV5-1 with TRBJ1-2, with D tentatively TRBD1 (6 bases). This CDR3 spans 14 amino acids. CDR1 and CDR2 from the germline V gene are SGHRS and YFSETQ. Trimming removed 2 bases at V and 5 bases at J, with 13 bases between. The CDR3, as DNA: TGCGCCAGCAGCTTCGGACAGAGCGTTTATGGCTACACCTTC. Residues: CASSFGQSVYGYTF.

The V call is TRBV5-1, the J call TRBJ2-3, with D perhaps TRBD2 (5 bases). Germline values: CDR1 SGHRS, CDR2 YFSETQ. This CDR3 comprises 17 residues. V was pared by 5 bases and J by 3 bases, with 22 bases between. CDR3 in DNA: TGCGCCAGCAGGGTCGGGCTAGCCTTGAGCGTTACAGATACGCAGTATTTT. Its protein product is CASRVGLALSVTDTQYF.

The CDR3: CASSHGTVGGYTF. The CDR3 DNA reads TGTGCCAGCAGCCATGGGACAGTCGGCGGCTACACCTTC. This sequence joins TRBV6-5 and TRBJ1-2; 7 bases map to TRBD1. Per germline, CDR1 MNHEY and CDR2 SVGAGI. CDR3 length: 13 residues. V shed 6 bases and J 8 bases; nucleotides not matched to a gene: 9.

CDR3 residues: CASSLDGAGGNTEAFF. CDR3 DNA: TGTGCCAGCAGCTTAGATGGGGCAGGGGGGAACACTGAAGCTTTCTTT. V and J are TRBV7-3 and TRBJ1-1; 7 nucleotides match TRBD1. The CDR3 runs 16 residues. The junction had 7 bases not matched to a gene; V was cut back by 2 bases and J by 1 base. The germline V gene encodes CDR1 SGHTA and CDR2 FQGTGA.

This clone appeared a few times. The chain links TRBV7-9 to TRBJ1-4, with TRBD1 matching over 9 bases. CDR3 length equals 15 residues. V lost 5 bases, J lost 6 bases, and 7 bases stayed unmatched. Germline CDR1 and CDR2: SEHNR and FQNEAQ (reference sequence). The CDR3 region is CASSREGQGYEKLFF. DNA of the CDR3: TGTGCCAGCAGCAGAGAGGGACAGGGCTATGAAAAACTGTTTTTT.

This clone was recorded a few times. The rearrangement uses TRBV5-8 and TRBJ2-3, with a tentative D call TRBD2 (5 bases). V lost 1 base to trimming and J lost 6 bases, with 12 bases between them. The CDR3 spans 14 residues. Germline lookup yields CDR1 SGHTS and CDR2 YDEGEE. CDR3 protein: CASSLLPGRDTQYF. CDR3 nucleotide sequence: TGTGCCAGCAGCTTGTTGCCGGGAAGGGATACGCAGTATTTT.

The chain couples TRBV7-2 to TRBJ2-7; 10 bases map to TRBD1. The CDR3 length is 16 residues. Germline V lookup: CDR1 SGHTA, CDR2 FQGNSA. V shed 5 bases and J 5 bases; nucleotides not matched to a gene: 12. As DNA, the CDR3 is TGTGCCAGCAGCCTAATCACGACAGGGGGCCTACACGAGCAGTACTTC. Its protein is CASSLITTGGLHEQYF.

The J gene is TRBJ2-2, the V gene TRBV7-6; possibly TRBD2 for D (5 bases). CDR1 is SGHVS and CDR2 is FNYEAQ in the germline V gene. There are 16 residues in the CDR3. Trimming removed 0 bases from V and 6 bases from J, with 14 bases in between. The DNA for the CDR3 is TGTGCCAGCAGCTTAGCCGTTGTGGGAGCGTCCGGGGAGCTGTTTTTT. It translates to CASSLAVVGASGELFF.

The V call is TRBV29-1, the J call TRBJ2-5; 9 bases agree with TRBD2. J gave up 5 bases and V 3 bases, and 10 bases lay outside the gene matches. The CDR3 is 15 residues long. CDR1 SQVTM and CDR2 ANQGSEA come from the germline V gene. CDR3 in amino acids: CSVEVASGNGETQYF. In DNA form, the CDR3 reads TGCAGCGTTGAGGTGGCTAGCGGGAACGGCGAGACCCAGTACTTC.

V usage is TRBV4-1 and J usage is TRBJ2-1; the D gene is possibly TRBD2 (6 bases). CDR3 length: 18 amino acids. Trimming cost V 1 base and J 7 bases, with 23 bases left between them. Germline CDR1 reads MGHRA; CDR2 reads YSYEKL. CDR3 region: CASSQGRLLAPVGNEQFF. CDR3 sequence (DNA): TGCGCCAGCAGCCAAGGGAGGTTACTAGCTCCAGTGGGTAATGAGCAGTTCTTC.

The rearrangement uses TRBV7-6 and TRBJ2-7, with 9 nucleotides matching TRBD1. Germline lookup yields CDR1 SGHVS and CDR2 FNYEAQ. V shed 5 bases and J 9 bases; nucleotides not matched to a gene: 20. This CDR3 spans 17 amino acids. The CDR3 DNA is TGTGCCAGCAGCCCTACCGGATCGGGACAGGGCGGAGTAGTGCAGTACTTC. Its translation is CASSPTGSGQGGVVQYF.

J is TRBJ2-7 and V is TRBV6-5; 10 bases are shared with TRBD2. The CDR3 has 15 residues. From germline, CDR1 is MNHEY and CDR2 SVGAGI. The ends lost 2 bases at V and 3 bases at J; junction bases unmatched: 4. The CDR3 is CASSYLPSGSYEQYF. CDR3 nucleotides: TGTGCCAGCAGTTACCTCCCTAGCGGGAGCTACGAGCAGTACTTC.

J is TRBJ2-1 and V is TRBV7-9; TRBD2 is a possible D gene (5 bases). The length of the CDR3 is 15 residues. V was pared by 5 bases and J by 5 bases, with 16 bases between. CDR1 is SEHNR, CDR2 FQNEAQ, per germline (reference sequence). For the CDR3, the DNA is TGTGCCAGCAGCCCTCGTGGGGAGTATAACAATGAGCAGTTCTTC. Amino acid sequence: CASSPRGEYNNEQFF.

The V gene is TRBV10-3, the J gene TRBJ1-1; the match to TRBD1 covers 7 bases. Trimming took 6 bases from V and 1 from J; bases not matched to a gene: 5. The CDR3 is made up of 14 amino acids. Germline CDR1 reads ENHRY; CDR2 reads SYGVKD. The CDR3 sequence is CAIRTGTENTEAFF. For the CDR3, the DNA is TGTGCCATCAGAACCGGGACAGAGAACACTGAAGCTTTCTTT.

V and J are TRBV7-2 and TRBJ1-2, with 8 bases that match TRBD1. CDR1 SGHTA and CDR2 FQGNSA come from the germline V gene. Trimming removed 3 bases from V and 3 bases from J; junction bases left unmatched: 0. This CDR3 spans 13 amino acids. The CDR3 loop reads CASSLTGDYGYTF. The CDR3, as DNA: TGTGCCAGCAGCTTGACAGGGGACTATGGCTACACCTTC.

The chain has TRBV19 and TRBJ2-7, with TRBD1 matching over 9 bases. CDR1 LNHDA and CDR2 SQIVND come from the germline V gene (reference sequence). Losses at the gene ends were 5 bases for V and 2 bases for J; bases not matched to a gene: 7. The CDR3 spans 15 residues. The CDR3 spells CASSVPGQGTYEQYF. In DNA, the CDR3 is TGTGCCAGTAGTGTCCCGGGACAGGGTACCTACGAGCAGTACTTC.

This clone was seen more than once but under ten times. This chain uses TRBV7-2 with TRBJ1-5, with D perhaps TRBD1 (6 bases). The germline V and J ends were trimmed by 5 bases and 6 bases, with 8 bases remaining between them. The germline CDR1 and CDR2 sequences are SGHTA and FQGNSA. CDR3 length: 12 amino acids. The CDR3: CASSQDSQPQHF. CDR3 DNA: TGTGCCAGCAGCCAGGACAGTCAGCCCCAGCATTTT. Supplemented by reference TRBV7-2 and TRBJ1-5, the full variable domain reads GAGVSQSPSNKVTEKGKDVELRCDPISGHTALYWYRQSLGQGLEFLIYFQGNSAPDKSGLPSDRFSAERTGGSVSTLTIQRTQQEDSAVYLCASSQDSQPQHFGDGTRLSIL.

CDR3 DNA: TGTGCCAGCAGCTTGATGGGGCCCACTGAAAAACTGTTTTTT. This translates into CASSLMGPTEKLFF. V is TRBV5-4 and J is TRBJ1-4, with D perhaps TRBD1 (5 bases). V lost 1 base and J 7 bases, leaving 11 bases between the germline ends. CDR1 and CDR2 (germline): SGHNT, YYREEE (reference sequence). The CDR3 has 14 residues.

J is TRBJ2-3 and V is TRBV6-5, with 8 positions matching TRBD2. Trimming at V came to 0 bases and at J to 7 bases, leaving 9 bases not matched to a gene. Germline V gene data show CDR1 as MNHEY and CDR2 as SVGAGI. The CDR3 covers 16 residues. CDR3 region: CASSYSSSGSKNTQYF. As DNA, the CDR3 is TGTGCCAGCAGTTACTCGTCAAGCGGGAGCAAAAATACGCAGTATTTT.

This sequence joins TRBV4-2 and TRBJ2-5; D not resolved. The DNA end lines up better with TRBJ2-7; the J call may be wrong. This CDR3 region has 14 residues. Germline lookup yields CDR1 LGHNA and CDR2 YNFKEQ. The CDR3 sequence is CASSQDEESYEQYF. DNA for the CDR3: TGTGCCAGCAGCCAAGATGAGGAGAGCTACGAGCAGTACTTC.

This clone was detected only a few times. The sample has other DNA sequences that encode this CDR3 too. The chain combines TRBV19 with TRBJ2-7; tentatively, D is TRBD1 (6 bases). CDR3 length: 13 amino acids. V lost 3 bases to trimming and J lost 3 bases, with 9 bases between them. CDR1 and CDR2 (germline): LNHDA, SQIVND (reference sequence). CDR3 DNA sequence: TGTGCCAGTAGTATTGCAGGGGACTACGAGCAGTACTTC. It yields the protein CASSIAGDYEQYF.